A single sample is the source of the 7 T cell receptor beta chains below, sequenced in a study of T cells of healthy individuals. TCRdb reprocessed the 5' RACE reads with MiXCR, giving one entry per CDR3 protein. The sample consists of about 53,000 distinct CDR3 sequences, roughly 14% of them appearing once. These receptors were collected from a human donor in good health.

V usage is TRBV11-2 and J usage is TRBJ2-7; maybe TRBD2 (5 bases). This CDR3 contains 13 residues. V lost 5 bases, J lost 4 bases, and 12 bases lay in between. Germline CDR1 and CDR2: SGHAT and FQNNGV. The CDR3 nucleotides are TGTGCCAGCAGCCCGCCCGGGGTATACGAGCAGTACTTC. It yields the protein CASSPPGVYEQYF. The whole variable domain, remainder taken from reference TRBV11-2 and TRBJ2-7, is EAGVAQSPRYKIIEKRQSVAFWCNPISGHATLYWYQQILGQGPKLLIQFQNNGVVDDSQLPKDRFSAERLKGVDSTLKIQPAKLEDSAVYLCASSPPGVYEQYFGPGTRLTVT.

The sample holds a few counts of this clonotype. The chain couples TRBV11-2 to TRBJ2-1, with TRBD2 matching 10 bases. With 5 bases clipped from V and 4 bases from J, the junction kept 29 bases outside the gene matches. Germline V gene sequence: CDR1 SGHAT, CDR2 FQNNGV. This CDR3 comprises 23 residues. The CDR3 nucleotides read TGTGCCAGCAGCCCCGATGCTCGGGGAGGCCAGCGGGAGGGCTCCCCCAAATACAATGAGCAGTTCTTC. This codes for CASSPDARGGQREGSPKYNEQFF.

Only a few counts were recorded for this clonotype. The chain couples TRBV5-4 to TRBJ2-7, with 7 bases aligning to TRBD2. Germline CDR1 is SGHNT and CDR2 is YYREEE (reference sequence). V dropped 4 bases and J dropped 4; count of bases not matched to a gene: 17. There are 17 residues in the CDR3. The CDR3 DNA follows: TGTGCCAGCAGCAAACCCGAACCCGTGCGGGAGCATTACGAGCAGTACTTC. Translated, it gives CASSKPEPVREHYEQYF.

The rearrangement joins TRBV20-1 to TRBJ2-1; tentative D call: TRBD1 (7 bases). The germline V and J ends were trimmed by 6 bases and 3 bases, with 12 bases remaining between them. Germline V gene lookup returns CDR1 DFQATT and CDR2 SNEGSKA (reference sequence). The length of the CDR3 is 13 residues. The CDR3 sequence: CSAGRTGYNEQFF. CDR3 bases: TGCAGTGCGGGGAGGACAGGCTACAATGAGCAGTTCTTC.

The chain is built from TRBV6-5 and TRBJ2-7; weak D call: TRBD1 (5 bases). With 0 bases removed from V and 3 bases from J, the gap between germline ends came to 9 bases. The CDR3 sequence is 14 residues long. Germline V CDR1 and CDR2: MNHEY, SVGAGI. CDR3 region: CASSYSPDNYEQYF. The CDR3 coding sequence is TGTGCCAGCAGTTACTCGCCGGACAACTACGAGCAGTACTTC.

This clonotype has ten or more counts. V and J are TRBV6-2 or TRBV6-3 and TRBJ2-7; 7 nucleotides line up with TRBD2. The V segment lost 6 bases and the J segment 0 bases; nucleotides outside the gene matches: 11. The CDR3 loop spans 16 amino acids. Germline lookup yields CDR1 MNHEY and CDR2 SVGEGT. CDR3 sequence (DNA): TGTGCCAGCAGCTCTATCGCTAGCGGATACTCCTACGAGCAGTACTTC. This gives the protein CASSSIASGYSYEQYF.

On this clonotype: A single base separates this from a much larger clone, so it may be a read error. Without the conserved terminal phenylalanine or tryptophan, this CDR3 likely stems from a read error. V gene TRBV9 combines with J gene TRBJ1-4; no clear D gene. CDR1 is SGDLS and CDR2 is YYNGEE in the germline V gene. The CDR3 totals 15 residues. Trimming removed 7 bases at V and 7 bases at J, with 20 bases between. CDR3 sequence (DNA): TGTGCCAGCGCTTACGGGGAGAGAGGAGTTGAAAAACTGTTTTCT. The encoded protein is CASAYGERGVEKLFS.